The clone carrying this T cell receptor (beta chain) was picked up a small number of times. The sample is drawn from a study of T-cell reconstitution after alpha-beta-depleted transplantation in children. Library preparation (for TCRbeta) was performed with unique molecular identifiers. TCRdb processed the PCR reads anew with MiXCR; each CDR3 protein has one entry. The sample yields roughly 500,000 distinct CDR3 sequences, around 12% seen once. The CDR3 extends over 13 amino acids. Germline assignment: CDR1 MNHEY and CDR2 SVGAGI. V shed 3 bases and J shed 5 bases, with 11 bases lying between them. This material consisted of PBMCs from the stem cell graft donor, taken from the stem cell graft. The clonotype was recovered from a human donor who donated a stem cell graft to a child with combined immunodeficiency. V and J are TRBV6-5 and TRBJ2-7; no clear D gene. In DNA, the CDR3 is TGTGCCAGCAGTTATCTCGAAAGGGACGAGCAGTACTTC. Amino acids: CASSYLERDEQYF.